The next 16 T cell receptor beta chains were all read from a single sample in a study of cytomegalovirus exposure and HLA in healthy donors. PCR was performed using 60 Vbeta and 13 Jbeta primers. Repertoires were generated with immunoSEQ multiplex PCR, while TCRdb's copy carries only in-frame clones and drops some. This sample has some 110,000 clones; roughly 82% occur once, and the top ten carry roughly 12%. Sequenced sample: PBMCs. The receptors come from a woman aged 40 to 50 in good health and CMV-seropositive.

The gene calls are TRBV28 and TRBJ2-7; perhaps TRBD2 as D (7 bases). This CDR3 comprises 14 residues. The germline V and J ends were trimmed by 6 bases and 4 bases, with 16 bases remaining between them. The germline V gene has CDR1 MDHEN and CDR2 SYDVKM. CDR3 DNA: TGTGCCAGCAGCCACAGGGAGGGTTGGTACGAGCAGTACTTC. Protein sequence: CASSHREGWYEQYF.

This sequence joins TRBV5-1 and TRBJ2-7, with D perhaps TRBD2 (6 bases). CDR1 is SGHRS, CDR2 YFSETQ, per germline. The CDR3 contains 13 residues. Trimming stripped 6 bases from V and 3 bases from J, with 13 bases between. The CDR3 reads CASKPGANYEQYF. CDR3 sequence (DNA): TGCGCCAGCAAGCCGGGAGCAAACTACGAGCAGTACTTC.

The CDR3 coding sequence is TGTGCCAGCAGCCAAAACAGGGGGCGTGGGACCGGGGAGCTGTTTTTT. It codes for CASSQNRGRGTGELFF. V usage is TRBV11-2 and J usage is TRBJ2-2, with 9 bases fitting TRBD1. The CDR3 contains 16 residues. CDR1 and CDR2 (germline): SGHAT, FQNNGV. The V segment lost 5 bases and the J segment 5 bases; nucleotides outside the gene matches: 9.

This chain links TRBV10-1 with TRBJ2-5, with TRBD1 identical over 8 bases. The J call could be wrong; TRBJ2-7 is a better fit for the DNA end. CDR3 length: 13 residues. The germline gives CDR1 WNHNN, CDR2 SYGVQD (reference sequence). The CDR3: CASSRGQGNEQYF. The CDR3 DNA reads as TGCGCCAGCAGTCGCGGACAGGGCAACGAGCAGTACTTC.

This chain uses TRBV19 with TRBJ1-1; 9 nucleotides match TRBD1. The V gene's germline CDR1 is LNHDA and CDR2 SQIVND (reference sequence). The length of the CDR3 is 15 residues. V lost 4 bases, J lost 4 bases, and 7 bases stayed unmatched. The CDR3 nucleotides read TGTGCCAGTAGTACCTCACAGGGGGCGCGCACTGAAGCTTTCTTT. As protein: CASSTSQGARTEAFF.

Only one count was recorded for this clone. This chain uses TRBV6-1 with TRBJ1-2; 9 nucleotides line up with TRBD1. V gave up 8 bases and J gave up 10 bases; unmatched junction bases: 5. This CDR3 is 11 amino acids long. CDR1 and CDR2 (germline): MNHNS, SASEGT. The CDR3 protein is CASHRDRVYTF. DNA of the CDR3: TGTGCCAGCCACCGGGACAGGGTCTACACCTTC.

There are a few counts of this clone. In DNA, the CDR3 is TGTGCCAGCAGCTACGGACTAGCGGGAGGCTTCTACGAGCAGTACTTC. As protein: CASSYGLAGGFYEQYF. The rearrangement uses TRBV7-9 and TRBJ2-7; 14 bases are a match to TRBD2. Germline CDR1 is SEHNR and CDR2 is FQNEAQ (reference sequence). The junction had 5 bases not matched to a gene; V was cut back by 4 bases and J by 3 bases. This CDR3 has 16 amino acids.

The genes are TRBV4-2 and TRBJ2-1, with 10 bases lining up with TRBD1. The germline CDR1 and CDR2 sequences are LGHNA and YNFKEQ. J was trimmed by 6 bases and V by 3 bases; bases with no gene match: 8. The CDR3 consists of 16 residues. CDR3 in amino acids: CASSHIPGQGSNEQFF. The CDR3 nucleotides read TGTGCCAGCAGCCACATACCGGGACAGGGGAGCAATGAGCAGTTCTTC.

This clone appeared a few times. This chain connects TRBV27 to TRBJ1-4; 8 bases map to TRBD1. The CDR3 totals 17 residues. Per germline, CDR1 MNHEY and CDR2 SMNVEV (reference sequence). Trimming took 8 bases from V and 2 from J; bases not matched to a gene: 13. CDR3 in amino acids: CASGFSTRGRTNEKLFF. CDR3 DNA: TGTGCCAGCGGCTTCTCTACCAGGGGGCGCACTAATGAAAAACTGTTTTTT.

The CDR3 sequence is CASSLLGLVNTEAFF. CDR3 nucleotides: TGTGCCAGCAGTTTATTGGGCCTGGTGAACACTGAAGCTTTCTTT. The chain links TRBV28 to TRBJ1-1; no firm D call. This CDR3 has 15 residues. Germline-derived CDR1 and CDR2 are MDHEN and SYDVKM. The V and J ends lost 1 base and 0 bases respectively, with 9 bases between them.

Concerning this clone: Its ends do not fully match the called genes, so a read error is possible. This chain uses TRBV6-1 with TRBJ2-7, with no clear D. There are 11 residues in the CDR3. The germline gives CDR1 MNHNS, CDR2 SASEGT. CDR3 sequence reads: CASSESVQKDF. CDR3 bases: TGTGCCAGCAGTGAAAGCGTCCAAAAGGACTTC.

The chain's CDR3 is CASSLKAGGMVENEQFF. CDR3 nucleotides: TGTGCCAGCAGCCTGAAAGCGGGAGGGATGGTGGAGAATGAGCAGTTCTTC. The genes are TRBV7-9 and TRBJ2-1, with 10 bases that match TRBD2. Per germline, CDR1 SEHNR and CDR2 FQNEAQ (reference sequence). There are 17 residues in the CDR3. The J segment lost 7 bases and the V segment lost 5 bases, leaving 14 bases of the junction unmatched. The complete variable domain, with remaining parts taken from reference TRBV7-9 and TRBJ2-1, reads DTGVSQNPRHKITKRGQNVTFRCDPISEHNRLYWYRQTLGQGPEFLTYFQNEAQLEKSRLLSDRFSAERPKGSFSTLEIQRTEQGDSAMYLCASSLKAGGMVENEQFFGPGTRLTVL.

A word on this clone: Other DNA sequences in the sample encode the same CDR3. J is TRBJ2-7 and V is TRBV19, with TRBD1 matching over 11 bases. The V and J ends lost 5 bases and 2 bases, in that order; junction bases with no gene match: 5. The CDR3 runs 15 residues. Germline loops: CDR1 LNHDA, CDR2 SQIVND (reference sequence). The CDR3 spells CASSPRTGGTYEQYF. DNA for the CDR3: TGTGCCAGTAGTCCCCGGACAGGGGGCACCTACGAGCAGTACTTC.

The V gene is TRBV7-3, the J gene TRBJ2-7; TRBD1 might be the D (6 bases). The CDR3 loop spans 13 amino acids. Trimming shortened V by 7 bases and J by 1 base, and 11 bases separated the two germline ends. Germline loops: CDR1 SGHTA, CDR2 FQGTGA. The CDR3 protein is CASNPDRSYEQYF. The CDR3 DNA is TGTGCCAGCAATCCGGACAGATCCTACGAGCAGTACTTC.

The sample holds many counts of this clone. The chain has TRBV28 and TRBJ2-2, with unresolved D. The V gene lost 8 bases and the J gene lost 0 bases, with 4 bases spanning the gap. The V gene's germline CDR1 is MDHEN and CDR2 SYDVKM. This CDR3 comprises 12 residues. In nucleotides, the CDR3 is TGTGCCAGCTCAACGAACACCGGGGAGCTGTTTTTT. It translates to CASSTNTGELFF. Supplemented by reference TRBV28 and TRBJ2-2, the full variable domain reads DVKVTQSSRYLVKRTGEKVFLECVQDMDHENMFWYRQDPGLGLRLIYFSYDVKMKEKGDIPEGYSVSREKKERFSLILESASTNQTSMYLCASSTNTGELFFGEGSRLTVL.

This clone was detected once. The V and J genes are TRBV7-2 and TRBJ2-7, with D tentatively TRBD1 (5 bases). Trimming stripped 0 bases from V and 12 bases from J, with 15 bases between. From germline, CDR1 is SGHTA and CDR2 FQGNSA. The CDR3 extends over 13 amino acids. CDR3 nucleotides: TGTGCCAGCAGCTTAGCTATGACAGTGAGTCCGTACTTC. Translation: CASSLAMTVSPYF.